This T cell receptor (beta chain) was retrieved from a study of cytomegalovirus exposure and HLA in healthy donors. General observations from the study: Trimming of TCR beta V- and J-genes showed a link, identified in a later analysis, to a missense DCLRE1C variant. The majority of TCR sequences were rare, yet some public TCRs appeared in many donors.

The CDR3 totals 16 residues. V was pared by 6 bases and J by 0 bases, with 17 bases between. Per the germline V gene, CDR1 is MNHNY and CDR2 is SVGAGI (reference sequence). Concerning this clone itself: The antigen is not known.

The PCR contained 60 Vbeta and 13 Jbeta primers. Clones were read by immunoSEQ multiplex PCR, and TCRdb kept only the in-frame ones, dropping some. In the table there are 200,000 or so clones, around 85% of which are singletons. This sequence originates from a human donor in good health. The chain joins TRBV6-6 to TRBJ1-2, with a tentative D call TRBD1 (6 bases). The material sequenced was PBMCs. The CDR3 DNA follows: TGTGCCAGCAGCATAAGGGACATCCTTTCTAACTATGGCTACACCTTC. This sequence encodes CASSIRDILSNYGYTF.